This note documents a single T cell receptor (beta chain) sequence. This CDR3 region has 15 residues. The germline CDR1 and CDR2 sequences are SGHVS and FQNEAQ. The V and J ends lost 6 bases and 4 bases respectively, with 13 bases between them. This entry belongs to a study of tumor T cells in aggressive B-cell lymphoma. The repertoire was sequenced with immunoSEQ multiplex PCR; TCRdb's copy has only in-frame clones and lacks some. The sample holds roughly 1,100 clones, around 92% seen once. The sequencing sample was made of tumor tissue. V and J are TRBV7-8 and TRBJ2-6, with TRBD1 as a possible D gene (6 bases). This TCR came from an adult with diffuse large B cell lymphoma. CDR3 DNA sequence: TGTGCCAGCAGACCCCGGACAGCGGGGGCCAACGTCCTGACTTTC. Amino acid sequence: CASRPRTAGANVLTF.